The source of this T cell receptor (beta chain) is a study of T cells in Graves' hyperthyroidism and ophthalmopathy. General study findings and limits: The model predicted ophthalmopathy a median around seven months before onset.

The CDR3 totals 15 residues. Losses at the gene ends were 6 bases for V and 5 bases for J; bases not matched to a gene: 10. For the diagnoses, clinical symptoms, serum thyroxine and TRAb, thyroid ultrasound and orbital computed tomography were used. This clonotype was counted many times. Its antigen is currently unknown. TCR beta CDR3 region amplification was performed from RNA transcripts. Primed by the HTBI set, a first-round RT-PCR was run on the TCR CDR3. TCRdb reprocessed the multiplex PCR reads with MiXCR, giving one entry per CDR3 protein. In the table there are 500,000 to 750,000 distinct CDR3 sequences, 14% of which are singletons.

The origin of this receptor is a woman between 18 and 30 years old with Graves' ophthalmopathy. V gene TRBV12-3 or TRBV12-4 combines with J gene TRBJ1-2; 9 nucleotides line up with TRBD1. The sequenced sample consisted of blood. The CDR3 region has the DNA TGTGCCAGCAGCCCCGGGGGACAGGGTGGGTATGGCTACACCTTC. Protein product: CASSPGGQGGYGYTF.